This TCR beta chain was documented in a study of blood T cell repertoires in COVID-19. At the level of the study: Material from acute and convalescent COVID-19 was sourced from the United States, Italy and Spain. The cDNA or gDNA used as material had been derived from T cells, B-cell-depleted T cells, or PBMCs.

Followed over time, Seattle patients had been enrolled while infection was active. Per the original methods: Nucleated cell counts were estimated from reference gene primer amplification. The repertoire was sequenced with immunoSEQ multiplex PCR; TCRdb's copy has only in-frame clones and lacks some. V and J calls and clone size come straight from that table; D and trimming were deduced from the DNA. The sample holds hundreds of thousands of clones, around 87% seen once. The receptor's source is a woman aged 60-75 years with COVID-19, enrolled during active disease. The specimen was peripheral blood.

CDR3 in amino acids: CSVEIRQGDTEAFF. DNA for the CDR3: TGCAGCGTTGAAATCCGCCAGGGGGACACTGAAGCTTTCTTT. The chain links TRBV29-1 to TRBJ1-1; 7 nucleotides match TRBD1. Germline V gene sequence: CDR1 SQVTM, CDR2 ANQGSEA. The V gene end was trimmed by 2 bases and the J gene end by 3 bases; junction bases not matched to a gene: 6. This CDR3 contains 14 residues.